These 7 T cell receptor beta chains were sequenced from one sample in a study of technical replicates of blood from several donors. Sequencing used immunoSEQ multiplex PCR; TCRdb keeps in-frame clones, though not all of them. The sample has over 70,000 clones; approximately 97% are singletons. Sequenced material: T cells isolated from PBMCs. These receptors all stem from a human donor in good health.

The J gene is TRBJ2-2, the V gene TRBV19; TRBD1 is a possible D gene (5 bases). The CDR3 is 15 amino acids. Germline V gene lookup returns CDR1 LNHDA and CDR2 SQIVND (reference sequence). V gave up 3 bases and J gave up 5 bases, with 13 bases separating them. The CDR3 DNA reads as TGTGCCAGTAGTATCTCACAGGTCCAGACCGGGGAGCTGTTTTTT. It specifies CASSISQVQTGELFF.

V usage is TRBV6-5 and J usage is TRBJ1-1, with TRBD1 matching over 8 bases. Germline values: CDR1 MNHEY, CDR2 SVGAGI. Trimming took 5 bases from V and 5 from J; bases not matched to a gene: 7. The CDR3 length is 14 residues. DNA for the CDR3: TGTGCCAGCAGTGCCCGGACAGGGAAGACTGAAGCTTTCTTT. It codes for CASSARTGKTEAFF.

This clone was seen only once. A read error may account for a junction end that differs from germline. CDR3 sequence (DNA): TGTGCCAGCAGCGGGACACAGGGGACCACCTACGAGTTGGGGTTC. This gives the protein CASSGTQGTTYELGF. The chain carries TRBV4-2 and TRBJ2-7, with 7 bases lining up with TRBD1. Germline V gene sequence: CDR1 LGHNA, CDR2 YNFKEQ. The CDR3 has 15 amino acids.

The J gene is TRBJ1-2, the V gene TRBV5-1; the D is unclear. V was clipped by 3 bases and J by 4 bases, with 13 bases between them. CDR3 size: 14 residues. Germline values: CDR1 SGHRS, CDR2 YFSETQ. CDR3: CASSSEVYSYGYTF. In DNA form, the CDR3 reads TGCGCCAGCAGCTCGGAGGTTTATAGCTATGGCTACACCTTC. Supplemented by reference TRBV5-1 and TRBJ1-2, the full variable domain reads KAGVTQTPRYLIKTRGQQVTLSCSPISGHRSVSWYQQTPGQGLQFLFEYFSETQRNKGNFPGRFSGRQFSNSRSEMNVSTLELGDSALYLCASSSEVYSYGYTFGSGTRLTVV.

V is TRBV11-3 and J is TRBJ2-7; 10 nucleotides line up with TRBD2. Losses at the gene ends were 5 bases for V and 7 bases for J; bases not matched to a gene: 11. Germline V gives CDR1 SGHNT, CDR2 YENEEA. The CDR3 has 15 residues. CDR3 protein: CASSDSGGARSEQYF. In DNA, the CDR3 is TGTGCCAGCAGCGACAGCGGGGGGGCACGGTCGGAGCAGTACTTC.

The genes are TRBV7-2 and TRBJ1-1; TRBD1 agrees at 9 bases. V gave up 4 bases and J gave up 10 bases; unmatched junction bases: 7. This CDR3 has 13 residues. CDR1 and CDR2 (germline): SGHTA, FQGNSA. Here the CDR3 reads CASSSGQGPRAFF. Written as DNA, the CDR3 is TGTGCCAGCAGCTCCGGACAGGGGCCACGAGCTTTCTTT.

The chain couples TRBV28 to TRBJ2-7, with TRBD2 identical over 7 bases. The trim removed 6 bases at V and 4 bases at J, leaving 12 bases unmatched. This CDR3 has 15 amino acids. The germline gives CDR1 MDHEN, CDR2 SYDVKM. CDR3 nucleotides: TGTGCCAGCAGCACGTTTTTCGGGAGGTCTTACGAGCAGTACTTC. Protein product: CASSTFFGRSYEQYF.